The T cell receptor beta chain described here comes from a study of graft-versus-host responses after intestinal transplantation. Study information: Each recipient received anti-thymocyte globulin induction, then tacrolimus and steroids for roughly 3 years. General observations from the study: Clonal ratios of graft-versus-host to host-versus-graft in allografts were high for patients exhibiting graft-donor T cell macrochimerism.

Assay used: immunoSEQ multiplex PCR; TCRdb lists only in-frame clones, some missing. Of around 97,000 clones detected, about 90% appear once; the ten largest clones hold 5.5% to 7%. With respect to this clone: Its antigen is not known.

With 7 bases clipped from V and 4 bases from J, the junction kept 4 bases outside the gene matches. This CDR3 has 13 residues. CDR1 is LNHDA and CDR2 is SQIVND in the germline V gene (reference sequence). The chain carries TRBV19 and TRBJ2-7; 10 nucleotides match TRBD1. Sequenced here: unstimulated CD8+ T cells sorted from spleen or lymph node cells, sampled before intestinal transplant. This TCR was recovered from a human donor who received an intestinal transplant. CDR3: CASTGTGDYEQYF. CDR3 coding DNA: TGTGCCAGTACCGGGACAGGGGATTACGAGCAGTACTTC.